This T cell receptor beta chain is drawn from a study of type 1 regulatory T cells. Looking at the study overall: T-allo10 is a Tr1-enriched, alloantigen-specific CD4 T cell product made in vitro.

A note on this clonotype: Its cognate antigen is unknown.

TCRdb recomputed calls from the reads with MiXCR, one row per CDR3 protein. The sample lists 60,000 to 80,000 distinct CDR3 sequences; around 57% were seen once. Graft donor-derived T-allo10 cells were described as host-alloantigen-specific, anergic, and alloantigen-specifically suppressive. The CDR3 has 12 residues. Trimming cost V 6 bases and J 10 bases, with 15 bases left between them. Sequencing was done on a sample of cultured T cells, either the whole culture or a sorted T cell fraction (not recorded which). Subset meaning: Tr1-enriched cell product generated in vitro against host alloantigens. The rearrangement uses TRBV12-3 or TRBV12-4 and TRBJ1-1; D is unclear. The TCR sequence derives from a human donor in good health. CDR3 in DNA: TGTGCCAGCAGCGACCGATATTCTTCAGCTTTCTTT. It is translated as CASSDRYSSAFF.